These 13 T cell receptor beta chains came from one sample sequenced in a study of blood T cells in healthy people across ages. A second PCR of 7 to 11 cycles used a sample-barcoded 5' primer and a J-beta primer mix. MiXCR, run by TCRdb on the 5' RACE reads, gives a single entry per CDR3 protein. The data contain over 500,000 distinct CDR3 sequences, about 26% of them singletons. The sample also formed part of further work on T cells of mothers and their children.

The source material was blood. These receptors originate from a boy aged 2 to 10 in good health.

The chain carries TRBV27 and TRBJ2-1, with 8 bases lining up with TRBD2. The length of the CDR3 is 15 residues. V lost 5 bases, J lost 8 bases, and 11 bases stayed unmatched. CDR1 and CDR2 (germline): MNHEY, SMNVEV (reference sequence). This CDR3 reads CASSVLAGLAHEQFF. The CDR3, as DNA: TGTGCCAGCAGTGTGCTAGCGGGTCTTGCTCATGAGCAGTTCTTC.

This clonotype has just a few counts. The CDR3 DNA is TGTGCCAGCTCACCAACTGAGGGTACGGAGCCGAGATCCTACGAGCAGTACTTC. It specifies CASSPTEGTEPRSYEQYF. V usage is TRBV18 and J usage is TRBJ2-7, with D possibly being TRBD2 (5 bases). Germline values: CDR1 KGHSH, CDR2 LQKENI. Trimming stripped 2 bases from V and 1 base from J, with 21 bases between. The CDR3 loop spans 18 amino acids.

The chain has TRBV5-5 and TRBJ2-1; D is perhaps TRBD1 (5 bases). Germline loops: CDR1 SGHKS, CDR2 YYEKEE (reference sequence). The CDR3 runs 14 residues. Trimming cost V 1 base and J 5 bases, with 10 bases left between them. CDR3 amino acids: CASSLYQGHNEQFF. CDR3 coding DNA: TGTGCCAGCAGCTTGTACCAGGGCCACAATGAGCAGTTCTTC.

The V and J genes are TRBV6-5 and TRBJ1-2; the match to TRBD1 covers 8 bases. The CDR3 runs 14 residues. Germline lookup yields CDR1 MNHEY and CDR2 SVGAGI. V was pared by 6 bases and J by 0 bases, with 3 bases of the junction left unmatched. This CDR3 reads CASSNRGANYGYTF. The CDR3 DNA is TGTGCCAGCAGCAACAGGGGGGCTAACTATGGCTACACCTTC.

J is TRBJ1-6 and V is TRBV4-3; D is unclear. The CDR3 is 13 amino acids. Germline CDR1 reads LGHNA; CDR2 reads YSLEER. Trimming took 3 bases from V and 7 from J, leaving 7 bases between them. CDR3 nucleotides: TGCGCCAGCAGCCAGGTTGCGAATTCACCCCTCCACTTT. This sequence encodes CASSQVANSPLHF.

The chain couples TRBV11-2 to TRBJ1-5; TRBD1 matches 10 bases. With 1 base clipped from V and 2 bases from J, the junction kept 8 bases outside the gene matches. This CDR3 contains 18 residues. Germline lookup yields CDR1 SGHAT and CDR2 FQNNGV. The DNA of the CDR3 is TGTGCCAGCAGCTTAGGGCCGGGACAGGGGTTTGGCAATCAGCCCCAGCATTTT. Amino acid sequence: CASSLGPGQGFGNQPQHF. The variable domain in full, completed from reference TRBV11-2 and TRBJ1-5, reads EAGVAQSPRYKIIEKRQSVAFWCNPISGHATLYWYQQILGQGPKLLIQFQNNGVVDDSQLPKDRFSAERLKGVDSTLKIQPAKLEDSAVYLCASSLGPGQGFGNQPQHFGDGTRLSIL.

Turning to this clonotype: The germline gene is not matched at one end of the junction; a read error may be the cause. V gene TRBV4-1 combines with J gene TRBJ1-4, with 7 bases aligning to TRBD1. Germline CDR1 reads MGHRA; CDR2 reads YSYEKL. The CDR3 totals 17 residues. In DNA form, the CDR3 reads TGCGTCAGCAGCCAAGATTGGTCGTCGAGGGGGCATGAAAACCTGTTTTTT. Translated, it gives CVSSQDWSSRGHENLFF.

This clonotype was seen a few times. The CDR3 DNA reads TGCAGCGTTGAAACTGGCCAAGAGACCCAGTACTTC. It yields the protein CSVETGQETQYF. The chain recombines TRBV29-1 with TRBJ2-5; D is uncertain. The V gene lost 2 bases and the J gene lost 1 base, with 5 bases spanning the gap. Germline values: CDR1 SQVTM, CDR2 ANQGSEA. The CDR3 spans 12 residues.

This clonotype was seen a handful of times. In nucleotides, the CDR3 is TGTGCCAGCAGCTTAGGGGACAGGGTTGACGATGAGCAGTTCTTC. This gives the protein CASSLGDRVDDEQFF. This chain uses TRBV7-9 with TRBJ2-5; 9 bases are shared with TRBD1. The end of the DNA aligns better with TRBJ2-1, so the J call may be wrong. CDR1 SEHNR and CDR2 FQNEAQ come from the germline V gene (reference sequence). CDR3 length: 15 residues.

For the CDR3, the DNA is TGTGCCAGCAGTGAAGCGACAGGGGAAGGAAACATTCAGTACTTC. Protein product: CASSEATGEGNIQYF. V usage is TRBV6-1 and J usage is TRBJ2-4; 8 positions match TRBD1. The V gene's germline CDR1 is MNHNS and CDR2 SASEGT. The V and J ends lost 0 bases and 6 bases, in that order; junction bases with no gene match: 4. This CDR3 spans 15 amino acids.

The gene calls are TRBV5-4 and TRBJ2-7; 7 bases line up with TRBD2. Germline assignment: CDR1 SGHNT and CDR2 YYREEE (reference sequence). The CDR3 has 15 amino acids. With V trimmed by 3 bases and J by 5 bases, 11 bases remained unmatched. The CDR3 sequence is CASSSATSPGDEQYF. The CDR3 DNA follows: TGTGCCAGCAGCTCCGCGACTAGCCCGGGGGACGAGCAGTACTTC.

V usage is TRBV19 and J usage is TRBJ1-2, with 7 bases aligning to TRBD1. This CDR3 has 15 amino acids. The germline CDR1 and CDR2 sequences are LNHDA and SQIVND (reference sequence). With 4 bases clipped from V and 4 bases from J, the junction kept 9 bases outside the gene matches. In DNA, the CDR3 is TGTGCCAGTAGTACAGGGGTGGACAGGATCTATGGCTACACCTTC. It encodes CASSTGVDRIYGYTF.

This clonotype occurred a few times. The chain couples TRBV27 to TRBJ1-6, with D perhaps matching TRBD1 (5 bases). V was clipped by 10 bases and J by 10 bases, with 23 bases between them. This CDR3 has 15 residues. CDR1 and CDR2 from the germline V gene are MNHEY and SMNVEV (reference sequence). In DNA, the CDR3 is TGTGCCACCTTAAGTTTACGGGGAGGGGAATCACCCCTCCACTTT. It codes for CATLSLRGGESPLHF.